This TCR beta chain is from a study of cytomegalovirus exposure and HLA in healthy donors. PCR involved 60 Vbeta and 13 Jbeta primers. Some clones are missing from TCRdb's copy, which holds only in-frame ones; the method was immunoSEQ multiplex PCR. The table shows approximately 220,000 clones, with approximately 70% occurring only once. Worth noting for this clone: Its antigen remains unidentified.

Study-level results: Later genetic work tied a missense DCLRE1C variant to beta-chain V and J trimming.

CDR1 and CDR2 from the germline V gene are LGHNT and FRNRAP. Losses at the gene ends were 6 bases for V and 0 bases for J; bases not matched to a gene: 3. The CDR3 runs to 14 residues. Sequenced sample: PBMCs. The receptor's source is a woman in her twenties or thirties in good health and CMV-seronegative. V usage is TRBV12-5 and J usage is TRBJ2-3; 7 bases align to TRBD1. Here the CDR3 DNA reads TGTGCTAGTGGCCCGGGACAGAGCACAGATACGCAGTATTTT. Translation gives CASGPGQSTDTQYF. The variable domain in full, with the rest retrieved from reference TRBV12-5 and TRBJ2-3, is DARVTQTPRHKVTEMGQEVTMRCQPILGHNTVFWYRQTMMQGLELLAYFRNRAPLDDSGMPKDRFSAEMPDATLATLKIQPSEPRDSAVYFCASGPGQSTDTQYFGPGTRLTVL.